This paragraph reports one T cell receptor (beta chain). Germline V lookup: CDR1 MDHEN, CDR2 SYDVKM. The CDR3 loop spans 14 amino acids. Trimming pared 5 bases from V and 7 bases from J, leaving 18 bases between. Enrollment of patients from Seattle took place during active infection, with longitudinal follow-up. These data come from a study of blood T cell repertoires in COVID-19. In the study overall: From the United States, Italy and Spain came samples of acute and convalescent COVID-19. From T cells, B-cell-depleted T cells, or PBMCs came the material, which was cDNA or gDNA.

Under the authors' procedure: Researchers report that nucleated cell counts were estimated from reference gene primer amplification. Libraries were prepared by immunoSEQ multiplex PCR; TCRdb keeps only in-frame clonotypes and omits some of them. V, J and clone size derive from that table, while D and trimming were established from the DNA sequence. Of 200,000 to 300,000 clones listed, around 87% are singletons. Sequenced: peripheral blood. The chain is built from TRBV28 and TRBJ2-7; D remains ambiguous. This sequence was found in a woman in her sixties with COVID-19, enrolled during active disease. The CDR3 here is CASSPSLPVSEQYF. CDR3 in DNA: TGTGCCAGCAGTCCATCACTACCCGTTTCAGAGCAGTACTTC.